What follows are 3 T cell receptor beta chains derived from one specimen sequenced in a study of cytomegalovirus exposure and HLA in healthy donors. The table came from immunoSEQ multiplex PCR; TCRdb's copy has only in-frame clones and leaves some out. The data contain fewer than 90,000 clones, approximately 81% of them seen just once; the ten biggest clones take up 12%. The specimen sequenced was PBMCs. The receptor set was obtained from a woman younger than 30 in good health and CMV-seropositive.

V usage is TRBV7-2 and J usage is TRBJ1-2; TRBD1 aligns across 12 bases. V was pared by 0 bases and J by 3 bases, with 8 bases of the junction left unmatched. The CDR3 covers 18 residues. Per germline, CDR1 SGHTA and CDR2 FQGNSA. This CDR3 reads CASSLASTGQGADYGYTF. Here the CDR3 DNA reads TGTGCCAGCAGCTTAGCGAGTACGGGACAGGGGGCGGACTATGGCTACACCTTC.

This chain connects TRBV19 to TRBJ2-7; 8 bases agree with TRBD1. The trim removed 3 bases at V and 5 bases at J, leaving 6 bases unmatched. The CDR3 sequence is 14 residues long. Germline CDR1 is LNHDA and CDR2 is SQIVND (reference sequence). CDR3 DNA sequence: TGTGCCAGTAGTATCCTTGACAGGGGACACGAGCAGTACTTC. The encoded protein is CASSILDRGHEQYF.

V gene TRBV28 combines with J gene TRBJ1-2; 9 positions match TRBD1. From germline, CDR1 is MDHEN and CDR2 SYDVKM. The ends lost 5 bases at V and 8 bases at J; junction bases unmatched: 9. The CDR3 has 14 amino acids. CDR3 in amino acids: CASSTGQGRRGYTF. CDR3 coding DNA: TGTGCCAGCAGTACGGGACAGGGTCGTCGGGGCTACACCTTC.